This record looks at one T cell receptor (beta chain) sequence and its context. The record originates from a study of blood T cell repertoires in COVID-19. Study-level information: PBMCs, B-cell-depleted T cells, or T cells were the source of the cDNA or gDNA that made up the material.

The ends lost 3 bases at V and 4 bases at J; junction bases unmatched: 0. Germline V CDR1 and CDR2: GTSNPN, SVGIG (reference sequence). This CDR3 has 11 residues. Original handling: Amplification with reference gene primers provided the estimates of nucleated cell counts. Produced via immunoSEQ multiplex PCR; TCRdb's table is partial and in-frame only. The V and J calls and clone size were taken over from that table, and D and trimming were inferred from the DNA. The profile shows 220,000 or so clones, roughly 81% of them singletons. The sequencing input was peripheral blood. J is TRBJ2-7 and V is TRBV30; 7 positions match TRBD1. The origin of this receptor is a man aged 50-59 years who had recovered from COVID-19. In nucleotides, the CDR3 is TGTGCCTGGAGGACAGGGTACGAGCAGTACTTC. Encoded protein: CAWRTGYEQYF.